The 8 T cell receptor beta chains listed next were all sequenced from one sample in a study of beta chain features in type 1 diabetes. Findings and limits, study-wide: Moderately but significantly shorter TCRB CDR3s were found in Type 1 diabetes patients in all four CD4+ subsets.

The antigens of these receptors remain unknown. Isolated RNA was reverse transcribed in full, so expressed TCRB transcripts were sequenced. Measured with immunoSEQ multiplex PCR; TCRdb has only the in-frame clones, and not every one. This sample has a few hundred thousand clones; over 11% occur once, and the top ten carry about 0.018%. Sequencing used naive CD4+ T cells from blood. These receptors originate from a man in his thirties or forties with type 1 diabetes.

The CDR3 DNA reads as TGCGCCAGCAGAGTAGAGAACCTGGGCAGGGGCTACACCTTC. Translation: CASRVENLGRGYTF. V gene TRBV5-1 combines with J gene TRBJ1-2; D unclear. The CDR3 runs 14 residues. CDR1 SGHRS and CDR2 YFSETQ come from the germline V gene. V dropped 5 bases and J dropped 8 bases, with 19 bases sitting between them.

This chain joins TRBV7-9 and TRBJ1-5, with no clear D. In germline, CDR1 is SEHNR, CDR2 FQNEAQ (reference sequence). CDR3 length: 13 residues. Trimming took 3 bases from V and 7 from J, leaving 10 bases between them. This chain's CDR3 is CASSFSDGQPQHF. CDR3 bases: TGTGCCAGCAGCTTCAGTGACGGGCAGCCCCAGCATTTT.

The CDR3 region is CASSLPIYGGQDADTQYF. The CDR3 region has the DNA TGCGCCAGCAGCTTGCCAATTTACGGGGGACAGGACGCAGATACGCAGTATTTT. The V gene is TRBV5-1, the J gene TRBJ2-3; 8 bases are shared with TRBD1. This CDR3 comprises 18 residues. CDR1 and CDR2 (germline): SGHRS, YFSETQ. Trimming at V came to 1 base and at J to 4 bases, leaving 14 bases not matched to a gene.

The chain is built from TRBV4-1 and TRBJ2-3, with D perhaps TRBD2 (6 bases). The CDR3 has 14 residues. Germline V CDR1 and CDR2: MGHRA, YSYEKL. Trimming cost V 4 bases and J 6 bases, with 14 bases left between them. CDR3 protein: CASSRIGSRDTQYF. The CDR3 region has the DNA TGCGCCAGCAGCCGAATCGGGAGCCGGGATACGCAGTATTTT.

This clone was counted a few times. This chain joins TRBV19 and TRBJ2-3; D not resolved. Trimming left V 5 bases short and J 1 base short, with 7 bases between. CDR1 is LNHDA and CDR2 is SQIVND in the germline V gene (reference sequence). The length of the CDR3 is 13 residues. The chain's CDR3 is CASSWQGTDTQYF. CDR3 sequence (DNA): TGTGCCAGTAGTTGGCAGGGCACAGATACGCAGTATTTT.

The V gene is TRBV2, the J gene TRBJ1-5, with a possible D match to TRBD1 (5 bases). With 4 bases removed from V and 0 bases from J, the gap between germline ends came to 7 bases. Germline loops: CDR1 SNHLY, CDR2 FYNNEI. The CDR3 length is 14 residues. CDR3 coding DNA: TGTGCCAGCAGTGGGAGGGGTAGCAATCAGCCCCAGCATTTT. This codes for CASSGRGSNQPQHF. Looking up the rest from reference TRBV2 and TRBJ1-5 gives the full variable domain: EPEVTQTPSHQVTQMGQEVILRCVPISNHLYFYWYRQILGQKVEFLVSFYNNEISEKSEIFDDQFSVERPDGSNFTLKIRSTKLEDSAMYFCASSGRGSNQPQHFGDGTRLSIL.

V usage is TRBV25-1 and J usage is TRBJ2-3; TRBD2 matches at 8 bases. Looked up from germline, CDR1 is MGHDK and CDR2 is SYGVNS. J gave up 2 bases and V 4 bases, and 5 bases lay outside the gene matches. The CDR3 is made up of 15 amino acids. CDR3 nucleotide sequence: TGTGCCAGCAGTGCTTTAGCGGGGTCCACAGATACGCAGTATTTT. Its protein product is CASSALAGSTDTQYF. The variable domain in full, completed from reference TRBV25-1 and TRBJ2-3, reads EADIYQTPRYLVIGTGKKITLECSQTMGHDKMYWYQQDPGMELHLIHYSYGVNSTEKGDLSSESTVSRIRTEHFPLTLESARPSHTSQYLCASSALAGSTDTQYFGPGTRLTVL.

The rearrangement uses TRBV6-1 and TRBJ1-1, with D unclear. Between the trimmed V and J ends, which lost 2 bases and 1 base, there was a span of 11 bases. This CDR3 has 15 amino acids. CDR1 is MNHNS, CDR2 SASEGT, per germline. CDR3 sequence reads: CASSEMASGNTEAFF. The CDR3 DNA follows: TGTGCCAGCAGTGAAATGGCCAGCGGGAACACTGAAGCTTTCTTT.